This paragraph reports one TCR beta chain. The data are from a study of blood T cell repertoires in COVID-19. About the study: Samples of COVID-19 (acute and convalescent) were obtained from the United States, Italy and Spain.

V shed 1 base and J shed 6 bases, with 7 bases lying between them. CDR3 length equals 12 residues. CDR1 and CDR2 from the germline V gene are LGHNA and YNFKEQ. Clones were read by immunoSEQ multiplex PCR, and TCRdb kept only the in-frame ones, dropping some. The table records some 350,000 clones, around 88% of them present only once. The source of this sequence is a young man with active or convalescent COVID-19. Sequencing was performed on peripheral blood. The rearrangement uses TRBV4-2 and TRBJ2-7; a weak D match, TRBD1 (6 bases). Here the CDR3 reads CASSQGGGEQYF. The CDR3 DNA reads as TGTGCCAGCAGCCAAGGAGGGGGCGAGCAGTACTTC.